These T cell receptor beta chains were read from a single sample in a study of T and B cells in COVID-19 patients. TCRdb independently ran MiXCR on the multiplex PCR reads; one entry per CDR3 protein. The sample shows 5,500 to 8,000 distinct CDR3 sequences, roughly 33% of them seen only once. Sequenced sample: blood. The receptors come from a human donor with active COVID-19. Each CDR3 is given with its conserved first and last residue. A D gene is named only where the DNA matches it firmly. Some rows have no size entry. The others give once, few or many, or a class for an expanded clone.

NA	TRBV7-2	once	TRBJ2-5	CASSSMGSDAETQYF	TGTGCCAGCAGCTCGATGGGCTCGGACGCGGAGACCCAGTACTTC
TRBD2	TRBV5-4	medium-sized	TRBJ2-1	CASRTGLAGANEQFF	TGTGCCAGCAGGACGGGACTAGCGGGGGCTAATGAGCAGTTCTTC
NA	TRBV18	NA	TRBJ2-1	CASSPLVGTNIPDSYNEQFF	TGTGCCAGCTCACCCCTGGTCGGGACAAACATCCCTGACTCCTACAATGAGCAGTTCTTC
TRBD2	TRBV20-1	NA	TRBJ2-3	CSAKLAELTDTQYF	TGCAGTGCTAAACTAGCGGAGCTCACAGATACGCAGTATTTT
TRBD2	TRBV6-2/TRBV6-3	NA	TRBJ2-4	CASRSSGGNIQYF	TGTGCCAGCAGAAGCAGCGGGGGTAACATTCAGTACTTC
TRBD1	TRBV18	NA	TRBJ1-6	CASSLTGYNSPLHF	TGTGCCAGCTCTTTGACAGGGTATAATTCACCCCTCCACTTT
NA	TRBV6-6	medium-sized	TRBJ1-1	CASTLAVGAEAFF	TGTGCCAGCACTCTAGCGGTCGGGGCTGAAGCTTTCTTT
TRBD1	TRBV27	NA	TRBJ1-1	CASSLTAGGRGMNTEAFF	TGTGCCAGCAGTTTAACCGCAGGGGGGAGGGGGATGAACACTGAAGCTTTCTTT
NA	TRBV5-6	few	TRBJ1-4	CASSLLGAGEKLFF	TGTGCCAGCAGCTTGTTAGGGGCGGGCGAAAAACTGTTTTTT
NA	TRBV29-1	medium-sized	TRBJ2-3	CSVESLGDTQYF	TGCAGCGTTGAGAGTTTGGGAGATACGCAGTATTTT
NA	TRBV11-1	medium-sized	TRBJ2-6	CASSHRVSGANVLTF	TGTGCCAGCAGCCACAGGGTGTCTGGGGCCAACGTCCTGACTTTC
NA	TRBV13	NA	TRBJ2-7	CASSYTTGRAYEQYF	TGTGCCAGCAGTTATACCACAGGGAGAGCCTACGAGCAGTACTTC
NA	TRBV4-3	NA	TRBJ1-3	CASSQGGLRVDTIYF	TGTGCCAGCAGCCAAGGGGGGTTGCGGGTGGACACCATATATTTT
NA	TRBV24-1	NA	TRBJ2-5	CATSPFGEAKTQYF	TGTGCCACCAGTCCCTTTGGGGAGGCGAAGACCCAGTACTTC
NA	TRBV12-3/TRBV12-4	NA	TRBJ2-1	CATTVPGLGGNEQFF	TGTGCCACCACAGTCCCCGGGTTAGGCGGGAATGAGCAGTTCTTC
NA	TRBV5-5	NA	TRBJ1-2	CASSFFGNYGYTF	TGTGCCAGCAGCTTTTTCGGAAACTATGGCTACACCTTC
NA	TRBV29-1	few	TRBJ1-1	CSVEDLGYAFF	TGCAGCGTTGAAGATCTCGGGTATGCTTTCTTT
TRBD1	TRBV12-3/TRBV12-4	NA	TRBJ1-2	CASSSTGTGDGYTF	TGTGCCAGCAGTAGCACCGGGACAGGGGATGGCTACACCTTC
TRBD1	TRBV5-1	few	TRBJ1-6	CASSLVGTGDNSPLHF	TGCGCCAGCAGCTTGGTTGGGACAGGGGATAATTCACCCCTCCACTTT
NA	TRBV13	NA	TRBJ1-6	CASSLLRDGSPLHF	TGTGCCAGCAGCTTACTGAGGGACGGTTCACCCCTCCACTTT
NA	TRBV7-9	NA	TRBJ2-3	CASAKRVGSTDTQYF	TGTGCCAGCGCGAAAAGGGTAGGGAGCACAGATACGCAGTATTTT
NA	TRBV6-5	NA	TRBJ1-2	CASSYSYRRANYGYTF	TGTGCCAGCAGTTACAGTTATCGGAGAGCTAACTATGGCTACACCTTC
TRBD2	TRBV10-3	few	TRBJ2-3	CAILSPGLAETDTQYF	TGTGCCATCCTGTCCCCGGGACTAGCGGAGACAGATACGCAGTATTTT
NA	TRBV19	medium-sized	TRBJ2-4	CASSKTLENIQYF	TGTGCCAGTAGTAAAACACTAGAGAACATTCAGTACTTC
TRBD1	TRBV6-2/TRBV6-3	NA	TRBJ2-3	CASSYGWTGGTDTQYF	TGTGCCAGCAGTTACGGTTGGACAGGGGGCACAGATACGCAGTATTTT
NA	TRBV13	medium-sized	TRBJ2-3	CASSLGGASDTQYF	TGTGCCAGCAGCTTAGGGGGGGCCTCAGATACGCAGTATTTT
NA	TRBV7-2	NA	TRBJ2-3	CASTLSHGTDTQYF	TGTGCCAGCACGTTATCCCATGGCACAGATACGCAGTATTTT
NA	TRBV6-2/TRBV6-3	few	TRBJ2-3	CASSEGRNPDTQYF	TGTGCCAGCAGTGAGGGCCGCAACCCGGATACGCAGTATTTT
TRBD1	TRBV10-3	NA	TRBJ1-2	CAISEWGTGRDYGYTF	TGTGCCATCAGTGAGTGGGGGACAGGACGGGACTATGGCTACACCTTC
NA	TRBV6-1	few	TRBJ2-1	CASSENPFNNEQFF	TGTGCCAGCAGTGAAAACCCCTTTAACAATGAGCAGTTCTTC
TRBD1	TRBV19	medium-sized	TRBJ1-2	CASSKDRDSLGGYTF	TGTGCCAGTAGTAAAGATCGGGACAGCCTAGGTGGCTACACCTTC
NA	TRBV20-1	NA	TRBJ2-1	CSARGLAGPSHNEQFF	TGCAGTGCTAGAGGTCTGGCGGGACCCTCCCACAATGAGCAGTTCTTC
TRBD1	TRBV6-2/TRBV6-3	few	TRBJ2-7	CASSPPTNRGPYEQYF	TGTGCCAGCAGTCCCCCCACCAACAGGGGGCCCTACGAGCAGTACTTC
NA	TRBV6-1	medium-sized	TRBJ2-3	CASSGQSGADTQYF	TGTGCCAGCAGTGGCCAGTCGGGGGCAGATACGCAGTATTTT
NA	TRBV6-1	few	TRBJ2-2	CASSVEAGKTNTGELFF	TGTGCCAGCAGTGTTGAGGCAGGGAAAACGAACACCGGGGAGCTGTTTTTT
TRBD1	TRBV18	NA	TRBJ1-6	CASSVGTGRNSPLHF	TGTGCCAGCTCTGTTGGGACAGGGAGGAATTCACCCCTCCACTTT
NA	TRBV5-1	NA	TRBJ1-4	CASRGEGVPEKLFF	TGCGCCAGCAGAGGGGAAGGGGTGCCAGAAAAACTGTTTTTT
TRBD1	TRBV4-3	NA	TRBJ2-7	CASSQGQGSYEQYF	TGCGCCAGCAGCCAGGGACAGGGATCCTACGAGCAGTACTTC
NA	TRBV15	medium-sized	TRBJ2-1	CATSSTVEQFF	TGTGCCACCAGCAGCACCGTGGAGCAGTTCTTC
NA	TRBV6-5	medium-sized	TRBJ2-1	CASSYGGAGEQFF	TGTGCCAGCAGTTACGGAGGGGCAGGTGAGCAGTTCTTC
TRBD1	TRBV19	NA	TRBJ1-6	CASIPNDRGNSPLHF	TGTGCCAGTATTCCGAACGACAGGGGTAATTCACCCCTCCACTTT
NA	TRBV6-5	NA	TRBJ1-2	CASSYGGEYGYTF	TGTGCCAGCAGTTACGGGGGAGAGTATGGCTACACCTTC
TRBD2	TRBV15	few	TRBJ2-1	CATSPVYGGTYNEQFF	TGTGCCACCAGCCCCGTTTACGGGGGGACCTACAATGAGCAGTTCTTC
NA	TRBV6-5	NA	TRBJ1-2	CASSFLGAPNYGYTF	TGTGCCAGCAGTTTCCTAGGGGCTCCTAACTATGGCTACACCTTC
TRBD1	TRBV12-3/TRBV12-4	NA	TRBJ1-1	CASSSYRGPGTEAFF	TGTGCCAGCAGTTCATACAGGGGGCCGGGGACTGAAGCTTTCTTT
NA	TRBV13	few	TRBJ2-7	CASSLFTNYEQYF	TGTGCCAGCAGCTTGTTTACCAACTACGAGCAGTACTTC
NA	TRBV5-3	NA	TRBJ1-1	CARSHSGTENTEAFF	TGTGCCAGAAGCCATTCCGGAACTGAGAACACTGAAGCTTTCTTT
TRBD2	TRBV12-3/TRBV12-4	NA	TRBJ2-2	CASFQRGVLGELFF	TGTGCCAGCTTTCAACGGGGGGTTCTCGGGGAGCTGTTTTTT
NA	TRBV29-1	NA	TRBJ2-5	CSVEGGAGAETQYF	TGCAGCGTTGAAGGGGGGGCAGGGGCGGAGACCCAGTACTTC
NA	TRBV6-5	few	TRBJ1-3	CASSYDAGGLSGNTIYF	TGTGCCAGCAGTTACGATGCGGGAGGGCTCTCTGGAAACACCATATATTTT
TRBD1	TRBV29-1	medium-sized	TRBJ1-1	CSGSRGWDTEAFF	TGCAGCGGTTCCAGGGGGTGGGACACTGAAGCTTTCTTT
NA	TRBV19	medium-sized	TRBJ1-3	CASLGVPSLSSGNTIYF	TGTGCCAGTCTTGGGGTACCCTCTCTGAGCTCTGGAAACACCATATATTTT
NA	TRBV6-5	NA	TRBJ1-1	CASSSIAGRVNTEAFF	TGTGCCAGCAGTTCAATTGCGGGCCGAGTGAACACTGAAGCTTTCTTT
NA	TRBV10-3	few	TRBJ1-2	CAISGGQGYGYTF	TGTGCCATCAGTGGAGGGCAGGGGTATGGCTACACCTTC
TRBD1	TRBV19	medium-sized	TRBJ2-1	CASSIGTGVDNEQFF	TGTGCCAGTAGTATAGGGACAGGGGTCGACAATGAGCAGTTCTTC
NA	TRBV11-2	NA	TRBJ2-7	CASSLVVGYTYEQYF	TGTGCCAGCAGCTTAGTGGTGGGGTATACCTACGAGCAGTACTTC
NA	TRBV19	medium-sized	TRBJ2-5	CASSGLSQETQYF	TGTGCCAGTAGTGGACTTTCTCAAGAGACCCAGTACTTC
TRBD1	TRBV6-5	medium-sized	TRBJ2-1	CASSYRDRPYNEQFF	TGTGCCAGCAGTTACCGGGACAGGCCATACAATGAGCAGTTCTTC
TRBD1	TRBV11-2	NA	TRBJ2-7	CASSWTGGGEQYF	TGTGCCAGCAGCTGGACAGGGGGCGGTGAGCAGTACTTC